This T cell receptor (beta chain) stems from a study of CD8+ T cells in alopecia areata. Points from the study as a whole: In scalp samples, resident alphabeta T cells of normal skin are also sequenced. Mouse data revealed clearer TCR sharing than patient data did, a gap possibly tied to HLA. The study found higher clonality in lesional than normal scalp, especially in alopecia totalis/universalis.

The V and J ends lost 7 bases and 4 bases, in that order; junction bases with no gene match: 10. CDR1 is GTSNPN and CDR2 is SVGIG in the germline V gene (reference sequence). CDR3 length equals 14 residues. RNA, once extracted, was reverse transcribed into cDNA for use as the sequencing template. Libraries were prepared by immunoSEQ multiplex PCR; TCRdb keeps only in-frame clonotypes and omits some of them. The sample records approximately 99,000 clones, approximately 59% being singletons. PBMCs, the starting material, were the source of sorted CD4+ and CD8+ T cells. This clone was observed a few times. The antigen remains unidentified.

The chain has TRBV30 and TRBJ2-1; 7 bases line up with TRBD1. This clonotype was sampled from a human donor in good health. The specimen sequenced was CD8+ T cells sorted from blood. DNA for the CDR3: TGTGCCTACACGACAGGGATGGGATACAATGAGCAGTTCTTC. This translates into CAYTTGMGYNEQFF. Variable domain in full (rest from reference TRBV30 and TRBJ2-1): SQTIHQWPATLVQPVGSPLSLECTVEGTSNPNLYWYRQAAGRGLQLLFYSVGIGQISSEVPQNLSASRPQDRQFILSSKKLLLSDSGFYLCAYTTGMGYNEQFFGPGTRLTVL.